The 5 T cell receptor beta chains below all came from one sample that was sequenced in a study of blood T cell repertoires in COVID-19. Assay used: immunoSEQ multiplex PCR; TCRdb lists only in-frame clones, some missing. The table includes 250,000 to 300,000 clones, more than 85% detected once. The sample was PBMCs or T cells enriched from blood (not recorded which). Receptors were obtained from a man aged 35 to 55 who had recovered from COVID-19.

The chain links TRBV25-1 to TRBJ2-5; D call uncertain. The germline CDR1 and CDR2 sequences are MGHDK and SYGVNS. The length of the CDR3 is 15 residues. The V and J ends lost 1 base and 5 bases respectively, with 14 bases between them. The CDR3 DNA sequence: TGTGCCAGCAGTGAATCCAATCGCCTGAGGGAGACCCAGTACTTC. This codes for CASSESNRLRETQYF.

The CDR3: CASSGTGAWGETQYF. CDR3 nucleotides: TGTGCCAGCAGCGGGACAGGCGCTTGGGGGGAGACCCAGTACTTC. The chain links TRBV3-1 (or the pseudogene TRBV3-2) to TRBJ2-5, with 8 bases lining up with TRBD1. The CDR3 sequence is 15 residues long. Looked up from germline, CDR1 is LGHDT and CDR2 is YNNKEL (reference sequence). After removal of 5 bases from V and 5 bases from J, the junction contained 10 bases not matched to a gene.

The chain is built from TRBV6-1 and TRBJ1-4, with 8 bases lining up with TRBD1. From germline, CDR1 is MNHNS and CDR2 SASEGT. This CDR3 has 14 amino acids. The V segment lost 2 bases and the J segment 6 bases; nucleotides outside the gene matches: 2. The CDR3 loop reads CASSEQGAYEKLFF. The CDR3 DNA is TGTGCCAGCAGTGAACAGGGGGCTTATGAAAAACTGTTTTTT.

V gene TRBV30 combines with J gene TRBJ1-5, with no clear D. Germline CDR1 reads GTSNPN; CDR2 reads SVGIG (reference sequence). The V gene lost 0 bases and the J gene lost 7 bases, with 7 bases spanning the gap. The length of the CDR3 is 12 residues. The CDR3 region has the DNA TGTGCCTGGAGTGTAAGCAGGCAGCCCCAGCATTTT. Translated: CAWSVSRQPQHF.

The chain has TRBV13 and TRBJ2-5, with 8 bases matching TRBD2. The V and J ends lost 2 bases and 4 bases, in that order; junction bases with no gene match: 9. Germline V gives CDR1 PRHDT, CDR2 FYEKMQ (reference sequence). The CDR3 is made up of 16 amino acids. CDR3: CASSLRTGGPGETQYF. DNA of the CDR3: TGTGCCAGCAGCTTAAGAACGGGGGGGCCGGGAGAGACCCAGTACTTC. Based on the CDR3 plus reference TRBV13 and TRBJ2-5, the full variable domain is AAGVIQSPRHLIKEKRETATLKCYPIPRHDTVYWYQQGPGQDPQFLISFYEKMQSDKGSIPDRFSAQQFSDYHSELNMSSLELGDSALYFCASSLRTGGPGETQYFGPGTRLLVL.